This TCR beta chain was identified during a study of T cell clones after liver transplantation. About the study: Third-party-reactive TCRbeta sequences from pre-transplant mixed lymphocyte reactions served as antigen-independent comparators. Without induction therapy, subjects received standard immunosuppression until 12-24 months post-transplant. Blood was drawn pre-transplant, before withdrawal, and after full or failed withdrawal.

Study-wide results and caveats: In two subjects, few donor cells limited the measurable donor-reactive repertoire.

With respect to this clone: What it binds is unknown.

CDR3 length equals 15 residues. CDR1 and CDR2 (germline): SGHRS, YFSETQ. V shed 0 bases, J shed 5 bases, and the junction held 5 bases outside the gene matches. Sequencing was performed with immunoSEQ multiplex PCR; in TCRdb, only in-frame clones are kept and a portion is missing. The sample contains about 74,000 clones, 75% to 85% of which appear only once. The origin of this receptor is a human donor who received a liver transplant. The rearrangement uses TRBV5-1 and TRBJ2-5, with 9 nucleotides matching TRBD1. Sequencing was performed on CD4+ T cells from blood, taken before liver transplant. Written as DNA, the CDR3 is TGCGCCAGCAGCTTGGACAGGGGGCCACGGGAGACCCAGTACTTC. This sequence encodes CASSLDRGPRETQYF.